Below are 13 T cell receptor beta chains sequenced from a single sample in a study of identical twins. TCRdb independently ran MiXCR on the 5' RACE reads; one entry per CDR3 protein. The sample holds fewer than 900,000 distinct CDR3 sequences; 21% are singletons and the top ten take 4% to 5.5%. This sample also appeared in a second study, on T cells expressing NK-cell markers.

Specimen: PBMCs. Receptors originate from a woman aged 18-29 years in good health.

This clonotype was detected a few times. The chain employs TRBV29-1 and TRBJ1-3; 9 nucleotides line up with TRBD1. The germline CDR1 and CDR2 sequences are SQVTM and ANQGSEA. The CDR3 runs 16 residues. The V and J ends lost 5 bases and 1 base, in that order; junction bases with no gene match: 9. The CDR3, as DNA: TGCAGCGTTTATGGGACAGGGCCCCTTTCTGGAAACACCATATATTTT. It yields the protein CSVYGTGPLSGNTIYF.

The chain recombines TRBV10-2 with TRBJ2-1, with 12 nucleotides matching TRBD2. CDR1 and CDR2 from the germline V gene are WSHSY and SAAADI. The length of the CDR3 is 18 residues. V was clipped by 0 bases and J by 3 bases; unmatched bases: 6. CDR3 amino acids: CASSESTSGGTNYNEQFF. CDR3 coding DNA: TGCGCCAGCAGTGAGTCGACTAGCGGGGGCACCAACTACAATGAGCAGTTCTTC.

This clonotype showed up just a few times. The chain uses TRBV20-1 and TRBJ2-5; D is unresolved. CDR1 and CDR2 (germline): DFQATT, SNEGSKA (reference sequence). The CDR3 spans 13 residues. Trimming took off 5 bases at V and 2 bases at J, with 12 bases between the two ends. As DNA, the CDR3 is TGCAGTGCTTCAACTGCCCCACAAGAGACCCAGTACTTC. The encoded protein is CSASTAPQETQYF.

The chain is built from TRBV20-1 and TRBJ2-7; a possible D gene is TRBD1 (5 bases). The CDR3 loop spans 14 amino acids. Between the trimmed V and J ends, which lost 5 bases and 3 bases, there was a span of 17 bases. From germline, CDR1 is DFQATT and CDR2 SNEGSKA (reference sequence). The CDR3 DNA sequence: TGCAGTGCTTCGCGACAGCCGGGTATCTACGAGCAGTACTTC. Translated: CSASRQPGIYEQYF.

This chain connects TRBV2 to TRBJ2-5, with 7 positions matching TRBD1. Trimming at V came to 4 bases and at J to 4 bases, leaving 9 bases not matched to a gene. This CDR3 has 15 residues. CDR1 is SNHLY and CDR2 is FYNNEI in the germline V gene. The CDR3 region is CASSVQTGMGETQYF. The DNA for the CDR3 is TGTGCCAGCAGTGTCCAGACAGGGATGGGAGAGACCCAGTACTTC.

This clonotype was observed a few times. The chain couples TRBV12-3 or TRBV12-4 to TRBJ2-3; D gene uncertain. The CDR3 sequence is 17 residues long. Trimming took off 5 bases at V and 0 bases at J, with 18 bases between the two ends. CDR3 DNA sequence: TGTGCCAGCAGTCAGAGCCCGACTGGGCTCAGCACAGATACGCAGTATTTT. Protein: CASSQSPTGLSTDTQYF.

This clonotype has a handful of counts. The CDR3 here is CASITSGFPRGTQYF. The DNA for the CDR3 is TGTGCCAGCATCACCAGCGGGTTCCCTCGGGGTACGCAGTATTTT. The chain joins TRBV2 to TRBJ2-3; maybe TRBD2 (6 bases). Germline lookup yields CDR1 SNHLY and CDR2 FYNNEI. The CDR3 is 15 amino acids. Trimming shortened V by 7 bases and J by 8 bases, and 22 bases separated the two germline ends.

The chain employs TRBV20-1 and TRBJ2-7; 11 positions agree with TRBD2. The germline V gene encodes CDR1 DFQATT and CDR2 SNEGSKA (reference sequence). Losses at the gene ends were 6 bases for V and 2 bases for J; bases not matched to a gene: 3. The CDR3 sequence is 13 residues long. The CDR3 protein is CSAPGLAAYEQYF. The CDR3 nucleotides are TGCAGTGCCCCGGGACTAGCGGCCTACGAGCAGTACTTC.

Details on this clonotype: One end of the junction is discordant with germline, which a read error may explain. DNA for the CDR3: TGTGCCAGCAGTGTCAGAGGGCAGGGCCAAATCATCTTC. It codes for CASSVRGQGQIIF. The chain employs TRBV2 and TRBJ2-1; tentatively, D is TRBD1 or TRBD2 (5 bases each). The CDR3 has 13 residues. Germline loops: CDR1 SNHLY, CDR2 FYNNEI. The full variable domain, its missing parts supplied by reference TRBV2 and TRBJ2-1, is EPEVTQTPSHQVTQMGQEVILRCVPISNHLYFYWYRQILGQKVEFLVSFYNNEISEKSEIFDDQFSVERPDGSNFTLKIRSTKLEDSAMYFCASSVRGQGQIIFGPGTRLTVL.

This clonotype was recorded a few times. The rearrangement uses TRBV13 and TRBJ1-1, with D unclear. V gave up 7 bases and J gave up 3 bases, with 18 bases separating them. Germline CDR1 is PRHDT and CDR2 is FYEKMQ (reference sequence). The CDR3 runs to 15 residues. The CDR3 sequence is CASNPGSARDTEAFF. CDR3 bases: TGTGCCAGCAACCCCGGGTCAGCCCGGGACACTGAAGCTTTCTTT.

This clonotype has more than one count but fewer than ten. The chain has TRBV12-3 or TRBV12-4 and TRBJ2-3, with D tentatively TRBD2 (5 bases). V was shortened by 4 bases and J by 2 bases, with 10 bases between the two germline ends. The CDR3 is made up of 14 amino acids. CDR3 protein: CASSSAETTDTQYF. CDR3 DNA: TGTGCCAGCAGTTCAGCGGAGACCACAGATACGCAGTATTTT.

This clonotype was observed many times. The chain combines TRBV10-3 with TRBJ2-2; D tentatively reads TRBD1 or TRBD2 (5 bases each). V was shortened by 0 bases and J by 5 bases, with 13 bases between the two germline ends. The CDR3 consists of 16 residues. In germline, CDR1 is ENHRY, CDR2 SYGVKD. The CDR3 bases are TGTGCCATCAGTGAGTCGATAGGCAGGGAGACCGGGGAGCTGTTTTTT. Its translation: CAISESIGRETGELFF.

The chain uses TRBV6-2 or TRBV6-3 and TRBJ2-5; 7 positions match TRBD2. The V gene end was trimmed by 6 bases and the J gene end by 5 bases; junction bases not matched to a gene: 6. From germline, CDR1 is MNHEY and CDR2 SVGEGT. This CDR3 has 13 amino acids. The DNA for the CDR3 is TGTGCCAGCAGGAAGACTAGCATGGAGACCCAGTACTTC. This translates into CASRKTSMETQYF.